This entry is about one TCR beta chain. Its antigen remains unidentified. These data originate in a study of shared clonotypes between healthy human individuals. TCRdb's table, derived via immunoSEQ multiplex PCR, lists solely in-frame clones and lacks some. The profile shows under 650,000 clones, approximately 95% of them singletons. General study points: Sequencing of the sorted subsets was shown by rarefaction to be incomplete despite large depth. Only blood was sampled, and tissue TCR repertoires likely differ from blood ones.

The source is a woman under 40 in good health. The sequencing input was naive CD4+ T cells sorted from blood. Subset of the sample: CD45RA+ positively selected.

As DNA, the CDR3 is TGTGCCAGCTCACCGCCGGGGGTTACCGGGGAGCTGTTTTTT. This sequence encodes CASSPPGVTGELFF. V is TRBV18 and J is TRBJ2-2; maybe TRBD2 (6 bases). This CDR3 contains 14 residues. V was pared by 3 bases and J by 5 bases, with 10 bases between. Per the germline V gene, CDR1 is KGHSH and CDR2 is LQKENI. Full variable domain (outside the CDR3, taken from reference TRBV18 and TRBJ2-2): NAGVMQNPRHLVRRRGQEARLRCSPMKGHSHVYWYRQLPEEGLKFMVYLQKENIIDESGMPKERFSAEFPKEGPSILRIQQVVRGDSAAYFCASSPPGVTGELFFGEGSRLTVL.